This entry is about one T cell receptor beta chain. Its target antigen remains unknown. Within one base of it there is no much larger clone, and no base qualities were kept. These data come from a study of T cell changes during pregnancy in multiple sclerosis (dated by TCRdb to about 2019). In terms of the full investigation: Changes in the T cell repertoire over the course of pregnancy were examined in this study in women with multiple sclerosis.

Receptor libraries were prepared by the immunoSEQ multiplex PCR assay. TCRdb obtained this table from immuneACCESS and retained in-frame rearrangements with V and J assigned. These tables miss some clones; where compared with another copy, unresolved V genes account for less than half of the shortfall, and the remainder is unexplained. The sample table holds about 68,000 clones, of which 90% were seen once. Around 1.5% of the sample is taken by the ten largest. The germline V and J ends show losses of 0 bases and 0 bases respectively, and no gene match explains 6 bases of the junction. From its cysteine to its phenylalanine, the CDR3 spans 17 amino acids. CDR3 DNA is the only sequence kept; it has 51 bases, read in frame from the first base. Reading the germline V gene gives CDR1 SGHDN and CDR2 FVKESK.

The rearranged segments are TRBV14 and TRBJ2-3, and TRBD2 aligns with 7 junction nucleotides. The receptor was isolated from a female donor with multiple sclerosis, enrolled in a pregnancy study. The sample consisted of peripheral blood, taken in the third trimester of pregnancy. The DNA sequence reads TGTGCCAGCAGCCAAGATCTCGGGGGGACTAGCACAGATACGCAGTATTTT. The resulting protein is CASSQDLGGTSTDTQYF.